This TCR beta chain is drawn from a study of Ad26.COV2.S vaccination and SARS-CoV-2 variants (dated by TCRdb to the early 2020s). In terms of the full investigation: TCRbeta repertoire sequencing served as the tool for gauging how specific and how broad the SARS-CoV-2-reactive T cell receptors were following Ad26.COV2.S vaccination. A total of 32 samples were included in the TCR-sequenced set, comprising 19 Ad26.COV2.S vaccine recipients, 5 placebo recipients and 8 SARS-CoV-2 convalescent individuals.

Reading from cysteine to phenylalanine, the CDR3 counts 18 amino acids. CDR3 DNA is the only sequence kept; it has 54 bases, read in frame from the first base. V and J are truncated by 0 bases and 0 bases respectively, leaving an intervening sequence of 16 bases. For CDR1 and CDR2, the germline V gene lists SGHRS and YFSETQ. In the paper's terms, the time point label means: individuals recovered from natural SARS-CoV-2 infection. The immunoSEQ Assay was used to sequence TCRbeta CDR3 regions. After extraction, genomic DNA underwent amplification by bias-controlled multiplex PCR, followed by high-throughput sequencing. In the source study's methods: To quantify the absolute abundance of every unique TCRbeta CDR3 region, sequences were collapsed and filtered. T cell fraction was estimated by normalizing TCRbeta template counts to usable DNA, with usable DNA measured through amplification of reference genes found in all nucleated cells. Repertoire TCRs were annotated as SARS-CoV-2-specific by exact matching of V gene, CDR3 amino acid sequence and J gene to a known reactive TCR set. The reference SARS-CoV-2 TCR set came from MIRA and was filtered for enrichment in COVID-19-positive ImmuneCODE repertoires, removing public or cross-reactive TCRs. Drawing on the MIRA antigens, annotated TCRs were analysed further at the level of specific ORF or position within ORF. Depth was the summed frequency of annotated unique rearrangements, while breadth was defined as annotated unique rearrangements over total unique productive rearrangements. Two-sided Wilcoxon rank-sum tests were used to compare TCR breadth between groups. Entries here come from immuneACCESS through TCRdb and include only in-frame sequences with V and J called. Some clones fail to appear in such tables; in the studies checked, an unresolved V gene covers under half of the shortfall, and the cause of the remainder is unknown. V, J and clone size are taken as reported in that table, and D and trimming were inferred from the DNA itself. Across this sample there are approximately 340,000 clones, with 92% seen only once. The ten largest clones take up 3% to 5% of the sample.

Concerning this clone itself: Its antigen remains unidentified. No base quality values were provided; no much bigger clone lies one nucleotide off.

The full study reports these points: The authors noted that the TCR breadth and depth analyses may have underestimated total T cell responses. Vaccine and placebo recipients had comparable non-spike TCR breadth, which fits with the vaccine containing only spike. Higher spike-specific TCR breadth was observed in Ad26.COV2.S recipients than in placebo recipients (P = 0.0014). After vaccination, substantial breadth of spike-specific CD8+ and CD4+ T cell responses was reported.

The sequence links TRBV5-1 to TRBJ1-3; the D gene is possibly TRBD1, with 5 bases matching. This receptor was taken from a human donor who had recovered from COVID-19. Specimen: peripheral blood, collected after recovery from COVID-19. The DNA sequence is as follows: TGCGCCAGCAGCTTGGCCCCCACAGGTTTGGGCTCTGGAAACACCATATATTTT. The encoded protein is CASSLAPTGLGSGNTIYF.